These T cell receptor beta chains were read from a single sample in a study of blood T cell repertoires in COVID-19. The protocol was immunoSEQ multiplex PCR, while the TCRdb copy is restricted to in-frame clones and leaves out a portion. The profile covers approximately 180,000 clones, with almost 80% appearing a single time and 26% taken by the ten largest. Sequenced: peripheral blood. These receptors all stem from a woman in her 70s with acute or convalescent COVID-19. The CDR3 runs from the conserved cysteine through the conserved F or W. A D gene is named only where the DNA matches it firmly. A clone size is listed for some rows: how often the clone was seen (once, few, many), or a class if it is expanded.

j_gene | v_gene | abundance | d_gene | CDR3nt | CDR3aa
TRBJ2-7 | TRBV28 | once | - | TGTGCAACCGGGGGCTACGAGCAGTACTTC | CATGGYEQYF
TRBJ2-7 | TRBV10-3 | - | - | TGTGCCATCAGTGAGCCCCAGTCGTACGAGCAGTACTTC | CAISEPQSYEQYF
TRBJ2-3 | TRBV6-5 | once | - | TGTGCCAGCAGAGCTAACAGGGTTGCGACAGATACGCAGTATTTT | CASRANRVATDTQYF
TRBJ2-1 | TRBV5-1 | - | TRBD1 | TGCGCCAGCAGCTTGGCCCCGTTTACAGGGGGCACCGATGAGCAGTTCTTC | CASSLAPFTGGTDEQFF
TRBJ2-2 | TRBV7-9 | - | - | TGTGCCAGCAGCTTAGTACAGGGCGGGCGCACCGGGGAGCTGTTTTTT | CASSLVQGGRTGELFF
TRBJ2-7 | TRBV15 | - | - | TGTGCCACCAGCAGAGGAGGTCTGGCATCCTACGAGCAGTACTTC | CATSRGGLASYEQYF
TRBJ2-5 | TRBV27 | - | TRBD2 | TGTGCCAGCATCACCGATGGGACTACTTTAGAGACCCAGTACTTC | CASITDGTTLETQYF
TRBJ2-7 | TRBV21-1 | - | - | TGTGCCAGCAGCGATGGGGACTACGTTAGTTTGCCCTACGAGCAGTACTTC | CASSDGDYVSLPYEQYF
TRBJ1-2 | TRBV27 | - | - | TGTGCCAGCAAAGTTACCGCGACAGATGGCTACACCTTC | CASKVTATDGYTF
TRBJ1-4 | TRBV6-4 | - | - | TGTGCCAGCACCCCGAAGGAGACTAATGAAAAACTGTTTTTT | CASTPKETNEKLFF
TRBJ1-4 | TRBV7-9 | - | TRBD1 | TGTGCCAGCAGCTTAGACAGGGGGACTGAAAAACTGTTTTTT | CASSLDRGTEKLFF
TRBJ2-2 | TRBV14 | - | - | TGTGCCAGCAGCCAAGGAACCCCGGGACATAGGATGACCGGGGAGCTGTTTTTT | CASSQGTPGHRMTGELFF
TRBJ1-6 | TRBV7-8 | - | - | TGTGCCAGCAGCTTAACACCCCTGGGGAGCTCCTATAATTCACCCCTCCACTTT | CASSLTPLGSSYNSPLHF
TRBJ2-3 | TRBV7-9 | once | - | TGTGCCAGCAGACAAGGGGGGGTAGGTGGTACGCAGTATTTT | CASRQGGVGGTQYF
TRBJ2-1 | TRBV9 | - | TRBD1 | TGTGCCAGCAGCCCAACGGGACAGCCCTACAATGAGCAGTTCTTC | CASSPTGQPYNEQFF
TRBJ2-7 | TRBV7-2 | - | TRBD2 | TGTGCCAGCAGCCTTAGACTAGCGGGACCCTACGAGCAGTACTTC | CASSLRLAGPYEQYF
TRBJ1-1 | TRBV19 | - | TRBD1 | TGTGCCAGTACCTCAACAGGGGGCGCGTCTGAAGCTTTCTTT | CASTSTGGASEAFF
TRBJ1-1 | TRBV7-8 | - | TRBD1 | TGTGCCAGCAGCTTAGGGGGACAGGGGGCGTCTTCTGAAGCTTTCTTT | CASSLGGQGASSEAFF
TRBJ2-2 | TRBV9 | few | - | TGTGCCAGCAGCGTACAGGACACCGGGGAGCTGTTTTTT | CASSVQDTGELFF
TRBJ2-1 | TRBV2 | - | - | TGTGCCAGCAGTGAACAGACAGTTTACAATGAGCAGTTCTTC | CASSEQTVYNEQFF
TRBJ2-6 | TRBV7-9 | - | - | TGTGCCAGCAGACGACACGCCTCTGGGGCCAACGTCCTGACTTTC | CASRRHASGANVLTF
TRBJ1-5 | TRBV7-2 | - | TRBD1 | TGTGCCAGCAGCTTCCGGGGGACAGGGGAAGGTCGCAATCAGCCCCAGCATTTT | CASSFRGTGEGRNQPQHF
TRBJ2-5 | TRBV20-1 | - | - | TGCAGTGCTAGTGACCGAGGGGAGACCCAGTACTTC | CSASDRGETQYF